The entry that follows covers one TCR beta chain sequence. The target antigen is unknown. The sample belongs to a study of Graves' ophthalmopathy and Graves' hyperthyroidism. Study observations and caveats: Blood also carried most expanded thyroid clonotypes exceeding 0.001 frequency.

Having ophthalmopathy, the donors showed moderate-to-severe activity, CAS ≥3 and NOSPECS ≥4, with disease lasting under 3 months. After removal of 5 bases from V and 2 bases from J, the junction contained 8 bases not matched to a gene. CDR3 length equals 17 residues. Amplifying from RNA transcripts, the study obtained TCR beta CDR3 regions. HTBI-primed RT-PCR formed the first round, and a multiplex PCR formed the second. One entry per CDR3 protein, called by TCRdb with MiXCR from the multiplex PCR reads. The data show approximately 210,000 distinct CDR3 sequences, with around 30% seen just once and approximately 9% held by the top ten.

The rearrangement uses TRBV12-3 or TRBV12-4 and TRBJ2-5, with 13 bases aligning to TRBD2. The specimen was peripheral blood. This sequence was found in a man between 45 and 60 years old with Graves' ophthalmopathy. In DNA, the CDR3 is TGTGCCAGCAGTCTGGGACTAGCGGGGAAGCCTCAAGAGACCCAGTACTTC. Amino acid sequence: CASSLGLAGKPQETQYF.